This entry lists 12 T cell receptor beta chains sequenced from one sample in a study of identical twins. MiXCR was run by TCRdb on the 5' RACE reads, yielding one entry per CDR3 protein. The sample has about 890,000 distinct CDR3 sequences, 12% seen once. The same sample was also used in a study of yellow fever vaccine responses in identical twins.

The sample consisted of PBMCs. The receptors were sampled from a woman younger than 35 in good health.

The CDR3 DNA reads as TGTGCCAGCAGAGATACTAGTAACGAGCAGTTCTTC. This encodes CASRDTSNEQFF. The V and J genes are TRBV6-6 and TRBJ2-1, with a weak D call TRBD2 (5 bases). Trimming removed 6 bases from V and 10 bases from J, with 13 bases in between. Per germline, CDR1 MNHNY and CDR2 SVGAGI (reference sequence). There are 12 residues in the CDR3.

The chain uses TRBV14 and TRBJ2-3; 9 positions agree with TRBD2. CDR3 length equals 16 residues. Germline-derived CDR1 and CDR2 are SGHDN and FVKESK. The V and J ends lost 4 bases and 2 bases, in that order; junction bases with no gene match: 7. Here the CDR3 reads CASSPPAGGTTDTQYF. CDR3 bases: TGTGCCAGCAGCCCCCCTGCGGGAGGGACCACAGATACGCAGTATTTT.

This chain uses TRBV5-5 with TRBJ2-7; D is perhaps TRBD1 (6 bases). Germline V gene lookup returns CDR1 SGHKS and CDR2 YYEKEE (reference sequence). The CDR3 runs to 15 residues. V gave up 0 bases and J gave up 3 bases, with 13 bases separating them. CDR3 region: CASSLGTAPLYEQYV. CDR3 in DNA: TGTGCCAGCAGCTTGGGGACAGCTCCCCTCTACGAGCAGTACGTC.

J is TRBJ1-1 and V is TRBV20-1; possible D gene TRBD1, 5 bases. The CDR3 is made up of 13 amino acids. The V and J ends lost 5 bases and 1 base respectively, with 11 bases between them. CDR1 is DFQATT, CDR2 SNEGSKA, per germline (reference sequence). This chain's CDR3 is CSAWGGWNTEAFF. The CDR3 region has the DNA TGCAGTGCTTGGGGGGGGTGGAACACTGAAGCTTTCTTT.

This clonotype was counted at least ten times. The V gene is TRBV7-3, the J gene TRBJ1-6; D is unresolved. The CDR3 loop spans 13 amino acids. Germline lookup yields CDR1 SGHTA and CDR2 FQGTGA. The ends were cut back, 3 bases at V and 10 bases at J, with 10 bases in the middle. DNA of the CDR3: TGTGCCAGCAGCTTGTCGTACGGATCACCCCTCCACTTT. The encoded protein is CASSLSYGSPLHF.

This clonotype turned up a few times. V and J are TRBV9 and TRBJ1-1; no clear D. The CDR3 runs 18 residues. Germline lookup yields CDR1 SGDLS and CDR2 YYNGEE. Trimming removed 4 bases from V and 6 bases from J, with 28 bases in between. The CDR3 DNA is TGTGCCAGCAGCTTTACCGGGCCACCTTTCGACTTTGGGTCTGAAGCTTTCTTT. It yields the protein CASSFTGPPFDFGSEAFF.

This clonotype appeared a single time. J is TRBJ2-7 and V is TRBV19, with a possible D match to TRBD1 (6 bases). The CDR3 covers 15 residues. V was shortened by 5 bases and J by 3 bases, with 17 bases between the two germline ends. Germline CDR1 reads LNHDA; CDR2 reads SQIVND (reference sequence). The CDR3 sequence: CASSPPPGHVYEQYF. In DNA, the CDR3 is TGTGCCAGTAGTCCCCCCCCGGGACACGTCTACGAGCAGTACTTC.

The genes are TRBV5-1 and TRBJ2-3, with 7 bases matching TRBD2. The J segment lost 2 bases and the V segment lost 5 bases, leaving 8 bases of the junction unmatched. The germline V gene encodes CDR1 SGHRS and CDR2 YFSETQ. CDR3 length: 15 amino acids. CDR3 loop: CASSRSGVPTDTQYF. The DNA for the CDR3 is TGCGCCAGCAGTAGAAGCGGGGTCCCCACAGATACGCAGTATTTT.

A few counts support this clonotype. A read error may account for a junction end that differs from germline. The chain has TRBV5-5 and TRBJ1-2, with a weak D call TRBD1 (6 bases). Germline lookup yields CDR1 SGHKS and CDR2 YYEKEE (reference sequence). This CDR3 is built from 15 residues. The CDR3 region is CASRLGQQDNYGYTF. Written as DNA, the CDR3 is TGTGCCAGCAGGTTGGGACAACAAGATAACTATGGCTACACCTTC. The whole variable domain, filled in from reference TRBV5-5 and TRBJ1-2, reads DAGVTQSPTHLIKTRGQQVTLRCSPISGHKSVSWYQQVLGQGPQFIFQYYEKEERGRGNFPDRFSARQFPNYSSELNVNALLLGDSALYLCASRLGQQDNYGYTFGSGTRLTVV.

A remark on this clonotype: A much larger clone lies a single base off, so this may be a read error. The rearrangement links TRBV28 to TRBJ2-7, with D unclear. The CDR3 is 10 amino acids. The germline V gene has CDR1 MDHEN and CDR2 SYDVKM. Trimming removed 8 bases at V and 2 bases at J, with 4 bases between. The CDR3 here is CASGPYEQYF. The DNA of the CDR3 is TGTGCCAGCGGGCCCTACGAGCAGTACTTC.

The V gene is TRBV29-1, the J gene TRBJ2-1; TRBD1 aligns across 7 bases. CDR1 and CDR2 from the germline V gene are SQVTM and ANQGSEA. This CDR3 is 12 amino acids long. V lost 1 base and J lost 9; bases outside the gene matches: 3. CDR3 in DNA: TGCAGCGTTGAAGCTCCAGGGGGTGAGCAGTTCTTC. Encoded protein: CSVEAPGGEQFF.

V is TRBV28 and J is TRBJ2-3, with 8 bases aligning to TRBD2. This CDR3 is 15 amino acids long. From germline, CDR1 is MDHEN and CDR2 SYDVKM. J was trimmed by 3 bases and V by 5 bases; bases with no gene match: 7. In DNA, the CDR3 is TGTGCCAGCAGTGCGGGCGGGGGGTGGACAGATACGCAGTATTTT. It encodes CASSAGGGWTDTQYF. The whole variable domain, remainder taken from reference TRBV28 and TRBJ2-3, is DVKVTQSSRYLVKRTGEKVFLECVQDMDHENMFWYRQDPGLGLRLIYFSYDVKMKEKGDIPEGYSVSREKKERFSLILESASTNQTSMYLCASSAGGGWTDTQYFGPGTRLTVL.